Listed here are 8 T cell receptor beta chains from one sample, sequenced in a study of T cell responses to AZD1222 COVID-19 vaccine. Using immunoSEQ multiplex PCR, the repertoire was profiled, and TCRdb retains in-frame clones only, with some absent. The profile covers 130,000 or so clones, with roughly 90% appearing a single time and approximately 3% taken by the ten largest. Here the sequenced sample was peripheral blood, taken on day 0 of AZD1222 vaccination. These receptors originate from an adult in good health.

The chain carries TRBV4-2 and TRBJ2-2, with 7 bases fitting TRBD2. Trimming removed 0 bases from V and 3 bases from J; junction bases left unmatched: 4. Germline V gene lookup returns CDR1 LGHNA and CDR2 YNFKEQ. The CDR3 is 16 amino acids. CDR3 sequence reads: CASSQEAGWDTGELFF. Here the CDR3 DNA reads TGTGCCAGCAGCCAAGAAGCGGGATGGGACACCGGGGAGCTGTTTTTT.

For the CDR3, the DNA is TGTGCCAGCAGCCAAGCGGCGACCGCCAAAAACATTCAGTACTTC. Translating gives CASSQAATAKNIQYF. This rearrangement joins TRBV3-1 (or the pseudogene TRBV3-2) to TRBJ2-4; D gene unclear. From germline, CDR1 is LGHDT and CDR2 YNNKEL (reference sequence). This CDR3 comprises 15 residues. Trimming shortened V by 1 base and J by 1 base, and 8 bases separated the two germline ends.

The CDR3 sequence: CASSLGPGTKEAFF. CDR3 in DNA: TGTGCCAGCAGCTTAGGTCCAGGGACAAAAGAAGCTTTCTTT. The genes are TRBV7-2 and TRBJ1-1; TRBD1 is a possible D gene (6 bases). This CDR3 contains 14 residues. Trimming removed 1 base at V and 8 bases at J, with 14 bases between. Germline V gives CDR1 SGHTA, CDR2 FQGNSA.

The chain couples TRBV7-9 to TRBJ2-5; D remains unclear. V was trimmed by 3 bases and J by 4 bases, leaving 18 bases between them. The CDR3 has 16 amino acids. Germline CDR1 reads SEHNR; CDR2 reads FQNEAQ (reference sequence). CDR3 bases: TGTGCCAGCAGCTTGTTTCCGGAGTTAGTATTAGAGACCCAGTACTTC. Protein product: CASSLFPELVLETQYF.

The V call is TRBV5-4, the J call TRBJ2-1; no clear D gene. Germline lookup yields CDR1 SGHNT and CDR2 YYREEE (reference sequence). CDR3 length: 16 residues. V lost 0 bases to trimming and J lost 5 bases, with 15 bases between them. The CDR3 coding sequence is TGTGCCAGCAGCTTGGCTCTTGTGACGCAGCACAATGAGCAGTTCTTC. Translation: CASSLALVTQHNEQFF.

This chain connects TRBV5-4 to TRBJ2-1; 7 bases align to TRBD2. The V segment lost 0 bases and the J segment 5 bases; nucleotides outside the gene matches: 8. This CDR3 spans 16 amino acids. Looked up from germline, CDR1 is SGHNT and CDR2 is YYREEE (reference sequence). DNA for the CDR3: TGTGCCAGCAGCTTGGAAGCGGGACCGCCCGACAATGAGCAGTTCTTC. It encodes CASSLEAGPPDNEQFF.

The chain has TRBV9 and TRBJ2-5, with 9 bases lining up with TRBD2. The CDR3 totals 15 residues. Per the germline V gene, CDR1 is SGDLS and CDR2 is YYNGEE. The J segment lost 5 bases and the V segment lost 0 bases, leaving 5 bases of the junction unmatched. DNA of the CDR3: TGTGCCAGCAGCGTAGGAAATAGCGGGAGTGAGACCCAGTACTTC. The encoded protein is CASSVGNSGSETQYF.

This chain uses TRBV3-1 (or the pseudogene TRBV3-2) with TRBJ1-2; 7 nucleotides line up with TRBD1. The CDR3 is 16 residues long. Germline-derived CDR1 and CDR2 are LGHDT and YNNKEL (reference sequence). Trimming cost V 3 bases and J 9 bases; bases outside gene matches: 16. The CDR3 here is CASSHSTADRRLSYTF. In nucleotides, the CDR3 is TGTGCCAGCAGCCATTCTACTGCGGACAGGCGCCTTAGCTACACCTTC.